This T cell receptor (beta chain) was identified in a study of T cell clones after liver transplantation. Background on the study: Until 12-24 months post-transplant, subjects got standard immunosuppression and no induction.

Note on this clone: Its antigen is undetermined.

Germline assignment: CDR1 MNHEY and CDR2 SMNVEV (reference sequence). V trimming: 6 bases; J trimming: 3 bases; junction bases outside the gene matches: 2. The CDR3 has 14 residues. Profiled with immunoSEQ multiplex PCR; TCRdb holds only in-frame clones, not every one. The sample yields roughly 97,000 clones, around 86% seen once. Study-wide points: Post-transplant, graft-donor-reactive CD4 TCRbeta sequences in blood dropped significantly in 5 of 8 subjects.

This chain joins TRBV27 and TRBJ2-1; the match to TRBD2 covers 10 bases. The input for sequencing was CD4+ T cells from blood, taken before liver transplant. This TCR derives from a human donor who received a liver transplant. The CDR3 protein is CASRASGSYNEQFF. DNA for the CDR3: TGTGCCAGCAGGGCTAGCGGGAGCTACAATGAGCAGTTCTTC.